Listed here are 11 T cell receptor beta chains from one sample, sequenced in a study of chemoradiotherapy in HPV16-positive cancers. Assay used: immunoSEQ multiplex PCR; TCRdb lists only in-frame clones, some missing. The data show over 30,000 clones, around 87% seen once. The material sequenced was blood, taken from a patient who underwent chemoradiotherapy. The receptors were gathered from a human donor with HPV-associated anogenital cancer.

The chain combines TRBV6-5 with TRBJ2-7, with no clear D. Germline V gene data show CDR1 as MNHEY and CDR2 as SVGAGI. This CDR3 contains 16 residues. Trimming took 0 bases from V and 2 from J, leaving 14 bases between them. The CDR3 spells CASSYSRPSIPYEQYF. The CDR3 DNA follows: TGTGCCAGCAGTTACTCGCGACCGAGTATCCCCTACGAGCAGTACTTC.

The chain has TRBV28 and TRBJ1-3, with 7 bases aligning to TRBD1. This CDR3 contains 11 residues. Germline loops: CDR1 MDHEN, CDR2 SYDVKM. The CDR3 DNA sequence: TGTGCTACAGGGGCGGGAAACACCATATATTTT. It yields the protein CATGAGNTIYF.

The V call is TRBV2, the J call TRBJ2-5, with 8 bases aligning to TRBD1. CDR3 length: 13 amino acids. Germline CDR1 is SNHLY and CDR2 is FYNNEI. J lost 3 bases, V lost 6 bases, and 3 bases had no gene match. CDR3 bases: TGTGCCAGCAGACAGGGGGTGGAAGAGACCCAGTACTTC. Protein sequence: CASRQGVEETQYF.

The DNA for the CDR3 is TGTGCCAGTAGTATAGATATTTGGGGGACCACTGAAGCTTTCTTT. Translation: CASSIDIWGTTEAFF. The genes are TRBV19 and TRBJ1-1; the D gene is possibly TRBD1 (5 bases). The V end lost 0 bases, the J end lost 4 bases, and 12 bases lay between the germline ends. This CDR3 spans 15 amino acids. Germline V gives CDR1 LNHDA, CDR2 SQIVND (reference sequence).

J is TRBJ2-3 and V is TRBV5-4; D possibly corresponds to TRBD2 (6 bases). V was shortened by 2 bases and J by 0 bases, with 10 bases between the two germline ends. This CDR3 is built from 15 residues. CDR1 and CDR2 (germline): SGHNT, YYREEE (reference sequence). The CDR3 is CASSFGGSSTDTQYF. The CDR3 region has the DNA TGTGCCAGCAGCTTCGGGGGTTCCAGCACAGATACGCAGTATTTT.

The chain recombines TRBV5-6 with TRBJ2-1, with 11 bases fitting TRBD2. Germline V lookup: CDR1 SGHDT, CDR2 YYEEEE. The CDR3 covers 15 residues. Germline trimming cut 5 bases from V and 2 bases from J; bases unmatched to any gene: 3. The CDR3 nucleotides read TGTGCCAGCAGTTCGACTAGCGGGGCCTACAATGAGCAGTTCTTC. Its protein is CASSSTSGAYNEQFF.

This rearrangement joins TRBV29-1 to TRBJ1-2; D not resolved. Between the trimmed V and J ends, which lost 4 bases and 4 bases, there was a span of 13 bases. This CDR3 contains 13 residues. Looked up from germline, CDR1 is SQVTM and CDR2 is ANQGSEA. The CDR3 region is CSVVEGVGYGYTF. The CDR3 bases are TGCAGCGTTGTGGAGGGCGTAGGCTATGGCTACACCTTC.

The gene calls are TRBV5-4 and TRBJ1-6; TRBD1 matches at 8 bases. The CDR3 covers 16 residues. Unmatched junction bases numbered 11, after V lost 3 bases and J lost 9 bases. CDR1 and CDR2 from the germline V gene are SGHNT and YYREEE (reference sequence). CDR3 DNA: TGTGCCAGCAGCTCGACCGGGACAGGAGATGGTTCACCCCTCCACTTT. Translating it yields CASSSTGTGDGSPLHF.

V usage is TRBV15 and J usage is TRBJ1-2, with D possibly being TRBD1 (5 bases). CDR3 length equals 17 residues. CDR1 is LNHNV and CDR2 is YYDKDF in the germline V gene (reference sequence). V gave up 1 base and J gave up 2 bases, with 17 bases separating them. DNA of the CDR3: TGTGCCACCAGCAGAGGTGGGGGATGGGTAAACAACTATGGCTACACCTTC. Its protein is CATSRGGGWVNNYGYTF.

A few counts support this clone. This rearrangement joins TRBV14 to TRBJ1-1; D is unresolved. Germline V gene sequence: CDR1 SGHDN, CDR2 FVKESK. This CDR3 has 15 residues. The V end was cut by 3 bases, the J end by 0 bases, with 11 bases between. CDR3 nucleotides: TGTGCCAGCAGCCATAGAGAGAAGTTGAACACTGAAGCTTTCTTT. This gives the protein CASSHREKLNTEAFF.

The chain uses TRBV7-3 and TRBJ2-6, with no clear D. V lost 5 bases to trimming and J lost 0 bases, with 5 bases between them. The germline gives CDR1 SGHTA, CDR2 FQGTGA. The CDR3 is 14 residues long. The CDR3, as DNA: TGTGCCAGCAGCCGTAGCTCTGGGGCCAACGTCCTGACTTTC. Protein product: CASSRSSGANVLTF.